This T cell receptor (beta chain) was identified during a study of blood T cells in healthy people across ages. Alongside a J-beta primer mix, a sample-barcoded 5' primer served in a second PCR lasting about 7 to 12 cycles. Using its own MiXCR run on the 5' RACE reads, TCRdb lists one record per CDR3 protein. The sample records roughly 700,000 distinct CDR3 sequences, about 52% being singletons. V lost 0 bases and J lost 6, with 9 bases in between. Germline CDR1 reads LGHNA; CDR2 reads YNFKEQ. CDR3 size: 15 residues. This TCR was recovered from a woman in her sixties in good health. Sequencing was done on a sample of blood. The chain carries TRBV4-2 and TRBJ1-6; TRBD1 is a possible D gene (6 bases). The CDR3 here is CASSQEGGRNSPLHF. In DNA form, the CDR3 reads TGTGCCAGCAGCCAAGAAGGGGGACGTAATTCACCCCTCCACTTT.